These T cell receptor beta chains were read from a single sample in a study of molecular identifiers for immune sequencing clone quantification. From the PCR reads, TCRdb called clonotypes with MiXCR, one entry per CDR3 protein. Altogether hundreds of thousands of distinct CDR3 sequences are present, approximately 24% being singletons, with the ten largest covering 0.75% to 0.8%. Sequencing input: naive CD8+ T cells from blood, with Jurkat cell RNA spiked in. These receptors all come from a human donor in good health. Some libraries in this study had Jurkat cell RNA spiked in. The CDR3 runs from the conserved cysteine through the conserved F or W. D genes are given only for firm matches. Part of the rows lack a size; the others show once, few, many or a class for expanded clones.

size,V,D,J,CDR3,DNA
few,TRBV9,-,TRBJ2-1,CASSSVGAFYNEQFF,TGTGCCAGCAGCTCAGTGGGGGCCTTCTACAATGAGCAGTTCTTC
many,TRBV7-9,-,TRBJ1-1,CASSLARTNTEAFF,TGTGCCAGCAGCTTAGCGAGGACGAACACTGAAGCTTTCTTT
-,TRBV6-6,-,TRBJ2-2,CANGAGTGELFF,TGTGCCAACGGGGCCGGCACCGGGGAGCTGTTTTTT
-,TRBV5-6,-,TRBJ1-2,CASSSGTSNYGYTF,TGTGCCAGCAGCTCTGGGACCTCTAACTATGGCTACACCTTC
many,TRBV29-1,TRBD2,TRBJ2-1,CSVVWPRGTDEQFF,TGCAGCGTTGTTTGGCCGCGGGGGACTGATGAGCAGTTCTTC
many,TRBV7-9,-,TRBJ1-1,CASSLALGIDTEAFF,TGTGCCAGCAGCTTAGCGCTGGGGATAGATACTGAAGCTTTCTTT
many,TRBV7-9,-,TRBJ2-3,CASSELIRDTQYF,TGTGCCAGCAGCGAGCTAATCAGAGATACGCAGTATTTT
few,TRBV4-2,-,TRBJ2-7,CASSQEDPSVSYEQYF,TGTGCCAGCAGCCAGGAGGACCCCAGCGTTTCCTACGAGCAGTACTTC
-,TRBV9,-,TRBJ2-7,CASSAYGPPGAEQSF,TGTGCCAGCAGCGCGTATGGCCCCCCCGGGGCCGAGCAGTCCTTC
many,TRBV7-8,-,TRBJ2-2,CASSLAWDNTGELFF,TGTGCCAGCAGCTTAGCGTGGGACAACACCGGGGAGCTGTTTTTT
few,TRBV4-3,-,TRBJ1-2,CASSQDRTTNYGYTF,TGCGCCAGCAGCCAAGATCGAACAACTAACTATGGCTACACCTTC
-,TRBV13,-,TRBJ2-5,CASSLSPRPQEPQYF,TGTGCCAGCAGCCTATCGCCCCGACCCCAAGAGCCCCAGTACTTC
many,TRBV7-9,-,TRBJ2-7,CASSLALKTAPSYEQYF,TGTGCCAGCAGCTTAGCTCTCAAGACCGCTCCCTCCTACGAGCAGTACTTC
-,TRBV6-5,-,TRBJ2-6,CVSSLEDSSSEQSF,TGTGTCAGCAGTCTGGAGGACAGTTCCTCCGAGCAGTCCTTC
-,TRBV30,TRBD2,TRBJ2-1,CAWRAGGPNEQFF,TGTGCCTGGAGGGCGGGGGGGCCCAATGAGCAGTTCTTC
-,TRBV20-1,-,TRBJ2-7,CSARVADTYEQYF,TGCAGTGCTAGAGTGGCAGATACCTACGAGCAGTACTTC
many,TRBV20-1,TRBD1,TRBJ1-6,CSARDRSNSPLHF,TGCAGTGCGCGGGACAGAAGTAATTCACCCCTCCACTTT
-,TRBV7-8,-,TRBJ2-7,CASREGVLIAYEQYF,TGTGCCAGCAGGGAAGGAGTGTTAATAGCCTACGAGCAGTACTTC
many,TRBV2,-,TRBJ2-5,CASNDRYQETQYF,TGTGCCAGCAACGACAGGTACCAAGAGACCCAGTACTTC
many,TRBV7-9,TRBD1,TRBJ2-7,CASSLGTGPTYEQYF,TGTGCCAGCAGCCTCGGGACAGGGCCCACCTACGAGCAGTACTTC
-,TRBV13,-,TRBJ2-1,CASSFIPSAPNEQFF,TGTGCCAGCAGCTTCATCCCCTCGGCCCCTAATGAGCAGTTCTTC
-,TRBV19,-,TRBJ2-7,CASSIRVSSYEQYF,TGTGCCAGTAGTATCCGGGTGAGCTCCTACGAGCAGTACTTC
many,TRBV5-1,TRBD1,TRBJ1-1,CASSPGQAGTEAFF,TGCGCCAGCAGCCCGGGACAGGCGGGGACTGAAGCTTTCTTT
many,TRBV6-2/TRBV6-3,-,TRBJ2-3,CASSGRSDTQYF,TGTGCCAGCAGCGGGCGGTCAGATACGCAGTATTTT
many,TRBV2,-,TRBJ1-2,CASIARQGVPYGYTF,TGTGCCAGCATCGCCCGCCAGGGAGTCCCCTATGGCTACACCTTC
many,TRBV19,-,TRBJ2-2,CASSIVQAGELFF,TGTGCCAGTAGTATAGTTCAGGCAGGGGAGCTGTTTTTT
-,TRBV19,-,TRBJ1-1,CAGSIAGNTEAFF,TGTGCCGGTAGTATCGCCGGGAACACTGAAGCTTTCTTT
few,TRBV6-5,TRBD1,TRBJ2-1,CASSTRTGPGEQFF,TGTGCCAGCAGTACCCGGACAGGCCCGGGGGAGCAGTTCTTC
many,TRBV24-1,TRBD1,TRBJ2-7,CATSDAGGEQYF,TGTGCCACCAGTGATGCAGGGGGCGAGCAGTACTTC
many,TRBV13,TRBD1,TRBJ2-3,CASDRGRTDTQYF,TGTGCCAGCGACAGGGGACGCACAGATACGCAGTATTTT
few,TRBV27,TRBD1,TRBJ1-6,CASSLRTGADSPLHF,TGTGCCAGCAGTTTACGGACAGGGGCCGATTCACCCCTCCACTTT
few,TRBV9,TRBD2,TRBJ2-7,CASSPSGTSVSEQYF,TGTGCCAGCAGCCCGTCCGGGACTAGCGTGAGCGAGCAGTACTTC
many,TRBV12-3/TRBV12-4,TRBD2,TRBJ2-5,CASSWTSGSWETQYF,TGTGCCAGCAGTTGGACTAGCGGGAGCTGGGAGACCCAGTACTTC
many,TRBV4-3,-,TRBJ2-7,CASSQDYPAETYEQYF,TGCGCCAGCAGCCAAGATTACCCGGCAGAAACGTACGAGCAGTACTTC
-,TRBV6-5,TRBD1,TRBJ2-7,CASSYSPPGQGTYEQYF,TGTGCCAGCAGTTACTCGCCCCCGGGACAGGGAACCTACGAGCAGTACTTC
many,TRBV3-1,-,TRBJ2-5,CASSQYTGKSAETQYF,TGTGCCAGCAGCCAATACACAGGCAAATCGGCAGAGACCCAGTACTTC
-,TRBV5-1,-,TRBJ2-5,CASSQGLGQETRYF,TGCGCCAGCAGCCAAGGACTGGGGCAGGAGACCCGGTACTTC
few,TRBV20-1,-,TRBJ2-2,CSARPTSITGELFF,TGCAGTGCTCGCCCGACTAGTATCACCGGGGAGCTGTTTTTT
-,TRBV20-1,TRBD1,TRBJ1-4,CSTRDRSSGLFF,TGCAGTACCCGGGACAGGTCCTCCGGGCTGTTTTTT
few,TRBV28,TRBD1,TRBJ1-2,CASMGRGYYGYTF,TGTGCCAGCATGGGCAGGGGGTACTATGGCTACACCTTC
few,TRBV19,-,TRBJ2-5,CASSIEEGLRETQYF,TGTGCCAGTAGTATAGAGGAGGGGCTACGGGAGACCCAGTACTTC
many,TRBV13,-,TRBJ2-7,CASSLGPGTAPYEQYF,TGTGCCAGCAGCTTAGGACCCGGGACGGCGCCCTACGAGCAGTACTTC
-,TRBV6-2/TRBV6-3,-,TRBJ2-2,CASSWIAGELCF,TGTGCCAGCTCTTGGATCGCCGGGGAGCTGTGTTTT
-,TRBV6-2/TRBV6-3,TRBD1,TRBJ1-1,CASSYSLDRGERNTEAFF,TGTGCCAGCAGTTACTCGCTGGACAGGGGAGAGAGGAACACTGAAGCTTTCTTT
many,TRBV9,-,TRBJ2-2,CASSVDGGPISGNTGELFF,TGTGCCAGCAGCGTAGATGGTGGGCCGATTAGCGGGAACACCGGGGAGCTGTTTTTT
-,TRBV6-5,TRBD2,TRBJ2-7,CASSYSSGKSYEQYF,TGTGCCAGCAGTTACTCGAGCGGGAAGTCTTACGAGCAGTACTTC
many,TRBV7-6,-,TRBJ2-5,CASSSDKTSTQYF,TGTGCCAGCAGCTCAGACAAGACATCGACCCAGTACTTC